This passage covers 15 T cell receptor beta chains from one sample sequenced in a study of shared clonotypes between healthy human individuals. The protocol was immunoSEQ multiplex PCR, while the TCRdb copy is restricted to in-frame clones and leaves out a portion. This sample has around 1,100,000 clones, with roughly 80% found just once. The specimen was memory CD4+ T cells from PBMCs. Stated subset: CD45RA-negative fraction. These receptors were collected from a man younger than 30 in good health. Some clones in this sample may be carry-over from other donors' samples.

The chain combines TRBV9 with TRBJ2-7, with D unresolved. The CDR3 extends over 14 amino acids. CDR1 is SGDLS, CDR2 YYNGEE, per germline. Trimming took 4 bases from V and 3 from J, leaving 14 bases between them. CDR3 region: CASSFGRESYEQYF. The CDR3 nucleotides read TGTGCCAGCAGCTTCGGACGAGAGAGCTACGAGCAGTACTTC.

This clone was counted ten times or more. The sample holds other DNA sequences that translate to the same CDR3. This rearrangement joins TRBV5-1 to TRBJ2-3; D possibly corresponds to TRBD2 (5 bases). Per the germline V gene, CDR1 is SGHRS and CDR2 is YFSETQ. CDR3 size: 13 residues. V shed 2 bases and J shed 2 bases, with 6 bases lying between them. CDR3 DNA: TGCGCCAGCAGCTTTCGGGACACAGATACGCAGTATTTT. Translated, it gives CASSFRDTDTQYF.

Comments on this clone: An end of the junction differs from the germline gene, which may be a read error. The chain uses TRBV2 and TRBJ1-4; D not certain. CDR1 is SNHLY and CDR2 is FYNNEI in the germline V gene. CDR3 length: 15 residues. The CDR3 loop is CASSAQQIRNGKLFF. The CDR3 nucleotides read TGTGCCAGCAGTGCACAACAGATTCGGAATGGAAAACTGTTTTTT.

CDR3 nucleotides: TGCGCCAGCAGCTTGTGGGCGGGGGCGGCATACGAGCAGTACTTC. Its protein product is CASSLWAGAAYEQYF. V usage is TRBV5-1 and J usage is TRBJ2-7; D might be TRBD2 (7 bases). Germline CDR1 SGHRS, CDR2 YFSETQ. CDR3 length equals 15 residues. Trimming removed 1 base from V and 4 bases from J, with 15 bases in between.

This CDR3 reads CASSSPGTDDNYGYTF. Written as DNA, the CDR3 is TGTGCCAGCAGCTCTCCCGGGACAGACGATAACTATGGCTACACCTTC. The chain combines TRBV5-4 with TRBJ1-2; TRBD1 matches 7 bases. The CDR3 is 16 residues long. Germline V lookup: CDR1 SGHNT, CDR2 YYREEE (reference sequence). The ends lost 3 bases at V and 1 base at J; junction bases unmatched: 9.

This clone was recorded a few times. The chain has TRBV19 and TRBJ1-2; a weak D match, TRBD1 (6 bases). The CDR3 is made up of 13 amino acids. Germline V gives CDR1 LNHDA, CDR2 SQIVND (reference sequence). The V end was cut by 5 bases, the J end by 6 bases, with 13 bases between. The CDR3 region has the DNA TGTGCCAGTAGTGAACAGGGTAGGGATGGCTACACCTTC. Its protein is CASSEQGRDGYTF. Filled out from reference TRBV19 and TRBJ1-2, the complete variable domain reads DGGITQSPKYLFRKEGQNVTLSCEQNLNHDAMYWYRQDPGQGLRLIYYSQIVNDFQKGDIAEGYSVSREKKESFPLTVTSAQKNPTAFYLCASSEQGRDGYTFGSGTRLTVV.

The V gene is TRBV28, the J gene TRBJ2-2; 9 nucleotides agree with TRBD2. The CDR3 length is 17 residues. Germline assignment: CDR1 MDHEN and CDR2 SYDVKM. V was pared by 5 bases and J by 1 base, with 8 bases of the junction left unmatched. The CDR3 protein is CASSGTTSGGNTGELFF. In DNA form, the CDR3 reads TGTGCCAGCAGTGGTACGACTAGCGGAGGGAACACCGGGGAGCTGTTTTTT.

This clone was seen more than once but under ten times. The CDR3: CASSHRGGQYSGNTIYF. CDR3 DNA: TGTGCCAGCAGCCACAGAGGGGGCCAATACTCTGGAAACACCATATATTTT. The genes are TRBV5-6 and TRBJ1-3; 7 bases map to TRBD1. The CDR3 length is 17 residues. The germline V gene encodes CDR1 SGHDT and CDR2 YYEEEE. Trimming took 4 bases from V and 0 from J; bases not matched to a gene: 10.

This clone appeared a few times. The V gene is TRBV20-1, the J gene TRBJ1-1; D call uncertain. The V end was cut by 4 bases, the J end by 8 bases, with 11 bases between. The CDR3 sequence is 11 residues long. In germline, CDR1 is DFQATT, CDR2 SNEGSKA (reference sequence). CDR3 sequence (DNA): TGCAGTGCTATTTCAGGCCGAGAAGCTTTCTTT. Residues: CSAISGREAFF.

This clone was observed many times. The rearrangement links TRBV28 to TRBJ2-5; 8 bases align to TRBD2. The V segment lost 7 bases and the J segment 5 bases; nucleotides outside the gene matches: 9. From germline, CDR1 is MDHEN and CDR2 SYDVKM. CDR3 length: 14 residues. This chain's CDR3 is CASNLSGKEETQYF. The CDR3 DNA reads as TGTGCCAGCAACCTTAGCGGGAAGGAGGAGACCCAGTACTTC.

CDR3: CASSTHGADTQYF. CDR3 DNA: TGTGCCAGCAGCACCCACGGGGCAGATACGCAGTATTTT. J is TRBJ2-3 and V is TRBV7-3; maybe TRBD2 (5 bases). CDR1 and CDR2 (germline): SGHTA, FQGTGA. V lost 5 bases to trimming and J lost 4 bases, with 10 bases between them. The CDR3 contains 13 residues. Looking up the rest from reference TRBV7-3 and TRBJ2-3 gives the full variable domain: GAGVSQTPSNKVTEKGKYVELRCDPISGHTALYWYRQSLGQGPEFLIYFQGTGAADDSGLPNDRFFAVRPEGSVSTLKIQRTERGDSAVYLCASSTHGADTQYFGPGTRLTVL.

The chain uses TRBV18 and TRBJ2-1; 9 bases map to TRBD2. Trimming at V came to 1 base and at J to 0 bases, leaving 13 bases not matched to a gene. This CDR3 comprises 20 residues. Germline loops: CDR1 KGHSH, CDR2 LQKENI. CDR3 amino acids: CASSPQGAASGARSYNEQFF. The DNA of the CDR3 is TGTGCCAGCTCACCACAGGGGGCGGCTAGCGGGGCCCGCTCCTACAATGAGCAGTTCTTC.

Only one count was recorded for this clone. The chain has TRBV5-1 and TRBJ2-7; 8 nucleotides match TRBD2. Trimming cost V 3 bases and J 2 bases; bases outside gene matches: 4. The germline V gene has CDR1 SGHRS and CDR2 YFSETQ. CDR3 length: 14 amino acids. The CDR3 is CASSSGLVTYEQYF. CDR3 nucleotide sequence: TGCGCCAGCAGCTCGGGACTAGTAACCTACGAGCAGTACTTC. Supplemented by reference TRBV5-1 and TRBJ2-7, the full variable domain reads KAGVTQTPRYLIKTRGQQVTLSCSPISGHRSVSWYQQTPGQGLQFLFEYFSETQRNKGNFPGRFSGRQFSNSRSEMNVSTLELGDSALYLCASSSGLVTYEQYFGPGTRLTVT.

This clone was seen a single time. Here the CDR3 reads CASSRTVLTEAFF. CDR3 nucleotide sequence: TGTGCCAGCAGCCGTACAGTACTCACTGAAGCTTTCTTT. The chain is built from TRBV7-3 and TRBJ1-1; D is unresolved. Trimming stripped 5 bases from V and 4 bases from J, with 11 bases between. This CDR3 region has 13 residues. CDR1 is SGHTA, CDR2 FQGTGA, per germline.

This clone was seen once. The CDR3 DNA reads as TGTGCCAGCAGTCCATTGGGCGGGACCTTGCGAGGAAAACTGTTTTTT. Its protein product is CASSPLGGTLRGKLFF. V is TRBV27 and J is TRBJ1-4, with D possibly matching TRBD1 (5 bases). Trimming cost V 5 bases and J 10 bases, with 23 bases left between them. The germline gives CDR1 MNHEY, CDR2 SMNVEV (reference sequence). The CDR3 sequence is 16 residues long.